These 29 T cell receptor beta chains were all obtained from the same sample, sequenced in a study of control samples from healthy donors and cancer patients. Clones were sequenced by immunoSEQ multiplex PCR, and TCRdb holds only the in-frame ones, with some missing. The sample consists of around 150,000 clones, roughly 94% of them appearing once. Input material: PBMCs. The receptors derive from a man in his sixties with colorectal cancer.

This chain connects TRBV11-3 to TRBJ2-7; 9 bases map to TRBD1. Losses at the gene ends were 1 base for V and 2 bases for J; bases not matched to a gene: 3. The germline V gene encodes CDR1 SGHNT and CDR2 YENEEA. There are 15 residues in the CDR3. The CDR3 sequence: CASSLGGQGPYEQYF. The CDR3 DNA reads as TGTGCCAGCAGCTTAGGGGGACAGGGACCCTACGAGCAGTACTTC.

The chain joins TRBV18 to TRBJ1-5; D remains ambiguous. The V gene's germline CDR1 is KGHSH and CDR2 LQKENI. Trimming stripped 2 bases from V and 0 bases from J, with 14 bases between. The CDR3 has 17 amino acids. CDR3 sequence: CASSPYPGIFSNQPQHF. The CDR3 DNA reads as TGTGCCAGCTCACCATACCCAGGAATCTTTAGCAATCAGCCCCAGCATTTT.

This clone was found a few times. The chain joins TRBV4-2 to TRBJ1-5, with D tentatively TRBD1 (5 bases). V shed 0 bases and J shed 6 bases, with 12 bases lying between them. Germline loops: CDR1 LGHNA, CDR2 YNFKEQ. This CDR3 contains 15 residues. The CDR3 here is CASSQDTGGAQPQHF. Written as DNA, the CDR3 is TGTGCCAGCAGCCAAGATACGGGAGGGGCTCAGCCCCAGCATTTT.

In nucleotides, the CDR3 is TGTGCCAGCAGCTATAACAATGAGCAGTTCTTC. It translates to CASSYNNEQFF. This sequence joins TRBV11-2 and TRBJ2-1; no reliable D call. Germline CDR1 is SGHAT and CDR2 is FQNNGV. V gave up 4 bases and J gave up 5 bases, with 3 bases separating them. The CDR3 has 11 residues.

The CDR3 DNA is TGTGCCAGCAGTCAGAGCTTAGCCAAAAACATTCAGTACTTC. Translated: CASSQSLAKNIQYF. This chain uses TRBV25-1 with TRBJ2-4; D is unclear. Germline V lookup: CDR1 MGHDK, CDR2 SYGVNS. This CDR3 contains 14 residues. The V and J ends lost 5 bases and 0 bases respectively, with 8 bases between them.

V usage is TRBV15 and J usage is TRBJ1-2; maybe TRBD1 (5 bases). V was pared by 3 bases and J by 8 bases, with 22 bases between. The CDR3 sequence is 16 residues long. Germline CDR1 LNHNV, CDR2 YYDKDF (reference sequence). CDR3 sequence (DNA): TGTGCCACCAGCAGGGTCCAAGCGGGGGTACCGACGGGCTACACCTTC. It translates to CATSRVQAGVPTGYTF.

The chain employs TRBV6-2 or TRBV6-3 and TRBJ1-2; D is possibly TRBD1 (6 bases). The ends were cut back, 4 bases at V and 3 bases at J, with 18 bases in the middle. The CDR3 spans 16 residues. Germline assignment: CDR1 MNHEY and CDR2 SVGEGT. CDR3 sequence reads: CASSFTGAGDHYGYTF. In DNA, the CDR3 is TGTGCCAGCAGTTTTACGGGGGCAGGGGACCACTATGGCTACACCTTC.

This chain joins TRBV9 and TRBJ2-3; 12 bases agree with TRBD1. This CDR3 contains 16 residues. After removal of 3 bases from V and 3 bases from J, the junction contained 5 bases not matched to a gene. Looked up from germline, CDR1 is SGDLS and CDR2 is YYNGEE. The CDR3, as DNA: TGTGCCAGCAGCGCCGGGGACAGGGGGCCTACAGATACGCAGTATTTT. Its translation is CASSAGDRGPTDTQYF.

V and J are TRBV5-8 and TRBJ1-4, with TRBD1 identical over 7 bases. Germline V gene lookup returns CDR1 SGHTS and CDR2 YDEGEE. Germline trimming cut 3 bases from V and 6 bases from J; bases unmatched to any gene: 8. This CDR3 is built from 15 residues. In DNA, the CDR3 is TGTGCCAGCAGCTCACCGGGACAGACACATGAAAAACTGTTTTTT. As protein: CASSSPGQTHEKLFF.

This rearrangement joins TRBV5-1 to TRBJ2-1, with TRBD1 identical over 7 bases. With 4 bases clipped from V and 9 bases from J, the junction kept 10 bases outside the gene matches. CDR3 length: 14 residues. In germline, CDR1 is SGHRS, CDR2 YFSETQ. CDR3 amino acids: CASSPQTGQGEQFF. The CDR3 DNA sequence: TGCGCCAGCAGCCCACAGACAGGGCAGGGTGAGCAGTTCTTC.

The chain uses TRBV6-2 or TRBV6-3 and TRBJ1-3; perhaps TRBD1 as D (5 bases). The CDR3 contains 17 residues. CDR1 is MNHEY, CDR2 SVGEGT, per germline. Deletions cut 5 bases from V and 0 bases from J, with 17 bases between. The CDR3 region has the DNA TGTGCCAGCAGTAGAAACAGGCCTGGATTCTCTGGAAACACCATATATTTT. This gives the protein CASSRNRPGFSGNTIYF.

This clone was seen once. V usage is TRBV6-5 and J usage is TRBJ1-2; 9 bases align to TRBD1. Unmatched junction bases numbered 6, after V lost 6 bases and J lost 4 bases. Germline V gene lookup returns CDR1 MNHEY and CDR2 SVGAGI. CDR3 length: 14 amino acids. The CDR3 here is CASRSQGAGYGYTF. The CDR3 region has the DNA TGTGCCAGCAGATCACAGGGGGCCGGCTATGGCTACACCTTC.

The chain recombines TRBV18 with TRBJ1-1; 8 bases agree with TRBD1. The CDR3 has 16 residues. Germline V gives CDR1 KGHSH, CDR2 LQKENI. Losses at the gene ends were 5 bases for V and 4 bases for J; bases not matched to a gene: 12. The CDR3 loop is CASSSLSGGDGTEAFF. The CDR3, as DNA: TGTGCCAGCTCAAGTCTGTCAGGGGGCGATGGCACTGAAGCTTTCTTT.

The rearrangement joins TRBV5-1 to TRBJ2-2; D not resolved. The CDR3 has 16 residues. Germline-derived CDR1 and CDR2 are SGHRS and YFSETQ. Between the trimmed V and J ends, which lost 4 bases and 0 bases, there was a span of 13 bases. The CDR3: CASSLDGSANTGELFF. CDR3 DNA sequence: TGCGCCAGCAGCCTGGACGGTTCCGCGAACACCGGGGAGCTGTTTTTT.

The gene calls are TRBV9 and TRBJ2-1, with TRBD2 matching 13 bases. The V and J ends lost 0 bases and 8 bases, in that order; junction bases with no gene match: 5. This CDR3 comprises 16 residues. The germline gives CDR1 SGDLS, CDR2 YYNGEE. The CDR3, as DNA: TGTGCCAGCAGCGTAGCTCCGACTAGCGGGGGGCATGAGCAGTTCTTC. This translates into CASSVAPTSGGHEQFF.

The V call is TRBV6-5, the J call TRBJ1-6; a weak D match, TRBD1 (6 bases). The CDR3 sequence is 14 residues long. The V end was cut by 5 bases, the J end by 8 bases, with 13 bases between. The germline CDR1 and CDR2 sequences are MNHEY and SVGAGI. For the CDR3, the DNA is TGTGCCAGCAGTAGAAAACAGGGAGATTCACCCCTCCACTTT. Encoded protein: CASSRKQGDSPLHF.

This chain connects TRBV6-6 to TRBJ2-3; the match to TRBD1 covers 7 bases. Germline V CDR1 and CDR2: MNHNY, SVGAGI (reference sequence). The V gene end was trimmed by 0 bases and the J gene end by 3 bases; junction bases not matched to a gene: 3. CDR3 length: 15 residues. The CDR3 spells CASSYSPTGTDTQYF. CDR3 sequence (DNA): TGTGCCAGCAGTTACTCTCCGACAGGGACAGATACGCAGTATTTT.

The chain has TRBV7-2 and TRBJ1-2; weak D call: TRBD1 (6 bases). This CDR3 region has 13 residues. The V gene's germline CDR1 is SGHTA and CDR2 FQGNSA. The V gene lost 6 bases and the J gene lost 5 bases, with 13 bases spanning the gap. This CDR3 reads CASRQGGGYGYTF. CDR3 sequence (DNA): TGTGCCAGCAGACAGGGCGGAGGGTATGGCTACACCTTC.

The CDR3 sequence: CATSDLTGAGYTF. The CDR3 DNA reads TGTGCCACCAGTGATTTGACGGGAGCTGGCTACACCTTC. The chain recombines TRBV24-1 with TRBJ1-2, with no clear D. Trimming pared 0 bases from V and 7 bases from J, leaving 8 bases between. The length of the CDR3 is 13 residues. The germline gives CDR1 KGHDR, CDR2 SFDVKD.

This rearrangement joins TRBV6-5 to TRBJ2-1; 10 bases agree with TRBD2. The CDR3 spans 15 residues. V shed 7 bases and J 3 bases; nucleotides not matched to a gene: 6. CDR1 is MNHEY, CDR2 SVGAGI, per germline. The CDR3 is CASKLERGGYNEQFF. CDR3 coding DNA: TGTGCCAGCAAACTTGAGCGGGGGGGCTACAATGAGCAGTTCTTC.

The CDR3 loop reads CASSPGTGGKFF. CDR3 nucleotides: TGTGCCAGTAGTCCCGGGACAGGGGGCAAGTTCTTC. V is TRBV19 and J is TRBJ2-1, with TRBD1 matching 12 bases. The CDR3 spans 12 residues. The trim removed 5 bases at V and 14 bases at J, leaving 4 bases unmatched. The germline CDR1 and CDR2 sequences are LNHDA and SQIVND (reference sequence).

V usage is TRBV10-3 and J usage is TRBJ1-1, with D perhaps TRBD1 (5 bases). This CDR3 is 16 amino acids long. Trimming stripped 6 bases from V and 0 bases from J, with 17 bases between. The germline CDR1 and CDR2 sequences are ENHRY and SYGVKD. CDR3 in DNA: TGTGCCATCAGCAGGGATGGGGTGCGATTGAACACTGAAGCTTTCTTT. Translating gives CAISRDGVRLNTEAFF.

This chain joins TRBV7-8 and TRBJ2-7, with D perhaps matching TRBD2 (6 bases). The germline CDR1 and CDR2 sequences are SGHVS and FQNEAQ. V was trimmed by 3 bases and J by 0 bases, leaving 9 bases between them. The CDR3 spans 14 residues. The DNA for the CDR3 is TGTGCCAGCAGCTTCGGGACTTCCTCCTACGAGCAGTACTTC. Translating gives CASSFGTSSYEQYF. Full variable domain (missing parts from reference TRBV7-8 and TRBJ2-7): GAGVSQSPRYKVAKRGQDVALRCDPISGHVSLFWYQQALGQGPEFLTYFQNEAQLDKSGLPSDRFFAERPEGSVSTLKIQRTQQEDSAVYLCASSFGTSSYEQYFGPGTRLTVT.

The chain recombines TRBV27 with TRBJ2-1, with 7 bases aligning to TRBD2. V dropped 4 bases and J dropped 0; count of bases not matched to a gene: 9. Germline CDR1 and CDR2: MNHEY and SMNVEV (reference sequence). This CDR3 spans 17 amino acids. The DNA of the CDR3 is TGTGCCAGCAGTTCTTTCTTGGCGGGGGACTCCTACAATGAGCAGTTCTTC. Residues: CASSSFLAGDSYNEQFF.

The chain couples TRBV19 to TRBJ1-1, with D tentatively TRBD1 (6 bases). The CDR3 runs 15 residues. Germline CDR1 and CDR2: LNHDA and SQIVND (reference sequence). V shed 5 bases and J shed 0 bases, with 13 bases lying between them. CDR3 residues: CASSSNQGMNTEAFF. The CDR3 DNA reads TGTGCCAGTAGTTCGAATCAGGGGATGAACACTGAAGCTTTCTTT.

CDR3 protein: CASSQEFNGAAQETQYF. The CDR3 region has the DNA TGCGCCAGCAGCCAAGAGTTTAACGGGGCAGCACAAGAGACCCAGTACTTC. The gene calls are TRBV4-3 and TRBJ2-5; D tentatively reads TRBD1 or TRBD2 (5 bases each). This CDR3 comprises 17 residues. Trimming cost V 0 bases and J 2 bases, with 16 bases left between them. Germline values: CDR1 LGHNA, CDR2 YSLEER.

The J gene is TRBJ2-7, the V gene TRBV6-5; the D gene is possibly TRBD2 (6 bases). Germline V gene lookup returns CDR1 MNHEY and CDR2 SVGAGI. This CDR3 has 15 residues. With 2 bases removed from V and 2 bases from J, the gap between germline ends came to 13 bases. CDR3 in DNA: TGTGCCAGCAGTTACGGTACTAGCTTTACCTACGAGCAGTACTTC. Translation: CASSYGTSFTYEQYF.

The CDR3 nucleotides are TGTGCCACCAGTGATCGAAGCAGTCAAGAGACCCAGTACTTC. Its protein is CATSDRSSQETQYF. The chain links TRBV24-1 to TRBJ2-5, with D unclear. The germline CDR1 and CDR2 sequences are KGHDR and SFDVKD. V was shortened by 3 bases and J by 2 bases, with 9 bases between the two germline ends. This CDR3 spans 14 amino acids.

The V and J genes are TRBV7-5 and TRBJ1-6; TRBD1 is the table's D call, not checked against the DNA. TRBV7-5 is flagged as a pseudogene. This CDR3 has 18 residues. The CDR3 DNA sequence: TGTGCCAGAAGCTTAAGGGACAGGGGCCTAGGTTATAATTCACCCCTCCACTTT. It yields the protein CARSLRDRGLGYNSPLHF.